Following are 13 T cell receptor beta chains from one sample sequenced in a study of blood T cell repertoires in COVID-19. Data came from immunoSEQ multiplex PCR; TCRdb stores just in-frame clones and leaves some out. This sample yields around 180,000 clones, of which around four fifths are seen a single time; about 4.8% belongs to the top ten. Material for sequencing was peripheral blood. Receptors originate from a woman in her twenties or thirties with acute or convalescent COVID-19.

This clone was seen once. This rearrangement joins TRBV6-2 or TRBV6-3 to TRBJ2-3; D gene uncertain. Germline assignment: CDR1 MNHEY and CDR2 SVGEGT. The CDR3 is 15 residues long. V was cut by 3 bases and J by 0 bases, with 10 bases left in between. The CDR3 region is CASSYYEISTDTQYF. The CDR3 DNA follows: TGTGCCAGCAGTTATTACGAGATCAGCACAGATACGCAGTATTTT.

The V and J genes are TRBV18 and TRBJ1-4; D remains unclear. Germline-derived CDR1 and CDR2 are KGHSH and LQKENI. This CDR3 spans 13 amino acids. V was trimmed by 2 bases and J by 17 bases, leaving 18 bases between them. The chain's CDR3 is CASSPAGTDRLFF. CDR3 bases: TGTGCCAGCTCACCAGCGGGAACGGACCGTCTATTTTTT.

V usage is TRBV7-2 and J usage is TRBJ2-2; possibly TRBD2 for D (6 bases). Deletions cut 4 bases from V and 1 base from J, with 10 bases between. The CDR3 totals 15 residues. Germline lookup yields CDR1 SGHTA and CDR2 FQGNSA. DNA of the CDR3: TGTGCCAGCAGCTCTCGGACTAAGAACACCGGGGAGCTGTTTTTT. This translates into CASSSRTKNTGELFF.

The J gene is TRBJ1-1, the V gene TRBV30, with TRBD1 matching 7 bases. Unmatched junction bases numbered 7, after V lost 2 bases and J lost 1 base. CDR1 GTSNPN and CDR2 SVGIG come from the germline V gene (reference sequence). This CDR3 is built from 15 residues. As DNA, the CDR3 is TGTGCCTGGAGTACGATGCACAGGGGGAACACTGAAGCTTTCTTT. Translation: CAWSTMHRGNTEAFF. The complete variable domain, with remaining parts taken from reference TRBV30 and TRBJ1-1, reads SQTIHQWPATLVQPVGSPLSLECTVEGTSNPNLYWYRQAAGRGLQLLFYSVGIGQISSEVPQNLSASRPQDRQFILSSKKLLLSDSGFYLCAWSTMHRGNTEAFFGQGTRLTVV.

The chain carries TRBV7-9 and TRBJ2-5; D may be TRBD2 (5 bases). V was shortened by 8 bases and J by 1 base, with 11 bases between the two germline ends. The CDR3 length is 13 residues. Germline CDR1 SEHNR, CDR2 FQNEAQ (reference sequence). This CDR3 reads CASGSGGQETQYF. The CDR3 DNA reads TGTGCCAGCGGTTCAGGAGGCCAAGAGACCCAGTACTTC.

This chain uses TRBV9 with TRBJ2-1; 11 nucleotides line up with TRBD2. The CDR3 length is 19 residues. In germline, CDR1 is SGDLS, CDR2 YYNGEE. J gave up 8 bases and V 3 bases, and 19 bases lay outside the gene matches. The CDR3 loop is CASSEARGRAGTSGHEQFF. For the CDR3, the DNA is TGTGCCAGCAGCGAGGCCAGGGGGCGGGCCGGGACTAGCGGTCATGAGCAGTTCTTC.

The chain carries TRBV28 and TRBJ2-7, with D unresolved. Germline values: CDR1 MDHEN, CDR2 SYDVKM. The CDR3 is 12 amino acids. Trimming left V 11 bases short and J 2 bases short, with 13 bases between. CDR3: CASTPATYEQYF. CDR3 bases: TGTGCCTCTACCCCCGCAACCTACGAGCAGTACTTC.

This chain connects TRBV30 to TRBJ1-6; D uncertain. CDR3 length: 14 residues. V was trimmed by 4 bases and J by 7 bases, leaving 14 bases between them. Germline CDR1 reads GTSNPN; CDR2 reads SVGIG (reference sequence). This CDR3 reads CAWMAGLQNSPLHF. In DNA, the CDR3 is TGTGCCTGGATGGCAGGACTACAGAATTCACCCCTCCACTTT.

The chain uses TRBV11-2 and TRBJ2-1, with 7 bases lining up with TRBD2. V gave up 4 bases and J gave up 7 bases; unmatched junction bases: 10. There are 15 residues in the CDR3. CDR1 and CDR2 from the germline V gene are SGHAT and FQNNGV. Written as DNA, the CDR3 is TGTGCCAGCAGCTCTAGGACTAGGGAGAGGAATGAGCAGTTCTTC. Its protein is CASSSRTRERNEQFF. Combining the CDR3 with reference TRBV11-2 and TRBJ2-1 gives the whole variable domain EAGVAQSPRYKIIEKRQSVAFWCNPISGHATLYWYQQILGQGPKLLIQFQNNGVVDDSQLPKDRFSAERLKGVDSTLKIQPAKLEDSAVYLCASSSRTRERNEQFFGPGTRLTVL.

The J gene is TRBJ1-2, the V gene TRBV27, with D perhaps matching TRBD1 (5 bases). Germline CDR1 and CDR2: MNHEY and SMNVEV (reference sequence). V was pared by 7 bases and J by 5 bases, with 14 bases between. This CDR3 contains 13 residues. The CDR3 DNA reads TGTGCCAGCACCCCACGTGGGGGGTATGGCTACACCTTC. It specifies CASTPRGGYGYTF.

The chain couples TRBV5-6 to TRBJ2-3; 7 bases fit TRBD1. Germline CDR1 reads SGHDT; CDR2 reads YYEEEE. Germline trimming cut 3 bases from V and 2 bases from J; bases unmatched to any gene: 12. The CDR3 length is 17 residues. The DNA of the CDR3 is TGTGCCAGCAGCTCGATGCAAGAGGGGGCCTACACAGATACGCAGTATTTT. This translates into CASSSMQEGAYTDTQYF.

V usage is TRBV11-1 and J usage is TRBJ2-3, with a tentative D call TRBD2 (6 bases). The germline V gene encodes CDR1 SGHAT and CDR2 FQDESV (reference sequence). CDR3 length: 13 amino acids. V lost 9 bases, J lost 0 bases, and 10 bases lay in between. CDR3 in amino acids: CASSGTSTDTQYF. The CDR3 region has the DNA TGTGCCAGTTCCGGGACTAGCACAGATACGCAGTATTTT.

The CDR3 DNA is TGCGCCAGCAGCGAGCAAGATACGCAGTATTTT. Encoded protein: CASSEQDTQYF. V and J are TRBV5-1 and TRBJ2-3; no definite D call. CDR3 size: 11 residues. The germline gives CDR1 SGHRS, CDR2 YFSETQ. V was pared by 4 bases and J by 5 bases, with 5 bases between.